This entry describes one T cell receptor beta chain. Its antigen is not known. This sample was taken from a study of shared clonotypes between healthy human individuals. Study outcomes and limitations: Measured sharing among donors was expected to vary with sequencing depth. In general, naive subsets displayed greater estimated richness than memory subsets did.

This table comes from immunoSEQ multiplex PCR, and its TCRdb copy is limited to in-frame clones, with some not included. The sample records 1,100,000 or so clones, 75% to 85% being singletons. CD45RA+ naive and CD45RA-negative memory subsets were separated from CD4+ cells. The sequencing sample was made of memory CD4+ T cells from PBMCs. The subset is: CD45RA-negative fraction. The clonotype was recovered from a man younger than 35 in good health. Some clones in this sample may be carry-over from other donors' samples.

DNA for the CDR3: TGTGCCAGCAGCCAAGTGAGAAGTAGCACAGATACGCAGTATTTT. It specifies CASSQVRSSTDTQYF. The chain links TRBV4-2 to TRBJ2-3; no clear D. CDR1 is LGHNA, CDR2 YNFKEQ, per germline. The V end lost 1 base, the J end lost 0 bases, and 8 bases lay between the germline ends. The CDR3 consists of 15 residues.